This T cell receptor (beta chain) was recovered during a study of cytomegalovirus exposure and HLA in healthy donors. Findings and limits, study-wide: Per published reports, the classifier diagnosed cytomegalovirus status with high specificity and sensitivity.

Deletions cut 5 bases from V and 7 bases from J, with 9 bases between. Germline V lookup: CDR1 DFQATT, CDR2 SNEGSKA (reference sequence). The CDR3 consists of 11 residues. As regards this clone: Its specificity is not known.

Libraries were prepared by immunoSEQ multiplex PCR; TCRdb keeps only in-frame clonotypes and omits some of them. The sample includes around 56,000 clones, about 91% of them seen just once. The source material was PBMCs. The clonotype comes from a woman under 30 in good health and CMV-seronegative. J is TRBJ2-1 and V is TRBV20-1; TRBD2 is a possible D gene (6 bases). The DNA of the CDR3 is TGCAGTGCTGCGACTAGAAATGAGCAGTTCTTC. This gives the protein CSAATRNEQFF.